These 3 T cell receptor beta chains originate from one sample sequenced in a study of shared clonotypes between healthy human individuals. Generated by immunoSEQ multiplex PCR, the TCRdb table keeps only in-frame clones and is missing some. There are about 450,000 clones in the sample; 79% occur only once, and about 12% lies in the top ten. Sequenced: PBMCs. The receptors here all came from a woman between 40 and 55 years old in good health. Some clones in this sample may be carry-over from other donors' samples.

The chain joins TRBV13 to TRBJ1-2, with D tentatively TRBD1 (5 bases). The CDR3 extends over 14 amino acids. V gave up 2 bases and J gave up 8 bases, with 15 bases separating them. CDR1 and CDR2 (germline): PRHDT, FYEKMQ (reference sequence). CDR3 residues: CASSLQGASFGYTF. CDR3 bases: TGTGCCAGCAGCTTACAGGGAGCCTCCTTCGGCTACACCTTC.

The chain joins TRBV9 to TRBJ2-5; D ambiguous. Germline lookup yields CDR1 SGDLS and CDR2 YYNGEE. Trimming pared 0 bases from V and 0 bases from J, leaving 6 bases between. This CDR3 spans 14 amino acids. CDR3 amino acids: CASSVDADQETQYF. The CDR3 DNA reads as TGTGCCAGCAGCGTAGATGCTGACCAAGAGACCCAGTACTTC.

This rearrangement joins TRBV5-1 to TRBJ2-3; 8 nucleotides agree with TRBD2. This CDR3 is built from 15 residues. J gave up 6 bases and V 1 base, and 7 bases lay outside the gene matches. Germline CDR1 and CDR2: SGHRS and YFSETQ. DNA of the CDR3: TGCGCCAGCAGCTTGAGTGGACGGGAGGGGGATACGCAGTATTTT. This codes for CASSLSGREGDTQYF.